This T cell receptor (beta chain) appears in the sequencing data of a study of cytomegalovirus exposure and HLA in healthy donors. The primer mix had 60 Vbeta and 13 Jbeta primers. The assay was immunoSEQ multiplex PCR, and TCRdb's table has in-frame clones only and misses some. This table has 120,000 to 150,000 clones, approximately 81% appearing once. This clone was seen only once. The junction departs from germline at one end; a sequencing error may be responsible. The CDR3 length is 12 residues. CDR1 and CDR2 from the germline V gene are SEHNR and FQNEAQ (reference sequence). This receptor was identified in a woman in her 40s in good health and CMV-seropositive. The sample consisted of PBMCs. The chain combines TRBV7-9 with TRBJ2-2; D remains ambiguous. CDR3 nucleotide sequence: TGTTCCAGCAGCCTGGCACGCGGGGAGCTGTTTTTT. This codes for CSSSLARGELFF. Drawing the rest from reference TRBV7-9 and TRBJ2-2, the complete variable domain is DTGVSQNPRHKITKRGQNVTFRCDPISEHNRLYWYRQTLGQGPEFLTYFQNEAQLEKSRLLSDRFSAERPKGSFSTLEIQRTEQGDSAMYLCSSSLARGELFFGEGSRLTVL.